This TCR beta chain was captured in a study of cytomegalovirus exposure and HLA in healthy donors. Researchers ran the PCR with 60 Vbeta and 13 Jbeta primers. Generated by immunoSEQ multiplex PCR, the TCRdb table keeps only in-frame clones and is missing some. The sample contains about 200,000 clones, 82% of which appear only once. V shed 4 bases and J shed 4 bases, with 10 bases lying between them. CDR1 is ENHRY, CDR2 SYGVKD, per germline. The CDR3 covers 14 residues. The sequenced sample consisted of PBMCs. The chain is built from TRBV10-3 and TRBJ1-4, with D perhaps matching TRBD1 (6 bases). The receptor comes from a woman between 40 and 55 years old in good health and CMV-seronegative. CDR3 DNA: TGTGCCATCAGTGGAGGACAGATTAATGAAAAACTGTTTTTT. The encoded protein is CAISGGQINEKLFF.